The subject of this entry is one TCR beta chain. Its specific antigen is unknown. It has no much larger one-base neighbor in the sample; base qualities were not kept. This sample stems from a study of long-term antiretroviral therapy in people with HIV (dated by TCRdb to between 2021 and 2024). With regard to the full study: Collection of the earliest samples took place about a decade ahead of the 2015 WHO recommendation for immediate ART, at a time when ART was typically delayed until CD4 counts fell. A retrospective serial study tested whether ART initiation and durable HIV suppression were associated with changes in peripheral blood TRB repertoire composition and diversity. A total of some 200 cryopreserved PBMC samples came from around 30 adults with confirmed HIV infection and were collected serially over a mean of roughly six years (range 1-12). Among the 30 to 35 participants with HIV, eleven were female. Test extractions of a monoclonal T-cell line alongside 30 or so polyclonal samples showed no cross-contamination during QIAcube processing. Broader findings and caveats from the paper: The samples span the years 2004 to 2017, and the ART regimens used may be less effective than current regimens. Expanded TRB clones identified before ART initiation dominated the repertoire across all time points, though the dominance fluctuated and decreased in many PLHIV after ART. Inferences about post-ART repertoire changes were limited because no data were available on ART adherence, viral resistance or therapy changes. HIV repertoires had narrower CDR3 length ranges than controls, and the network structure suggested an antigen-experienced repertoire that shifted only slightly toward naive after ART. A significant increase in TRB diversity was found to be associated with ART initiation, although TRB diversity was observed to remain significantly below that of transplant donor controls even after long-term ART. Unsorted PBMC were profiled instead of sorted CD4+ and CD8+ T cells because pre-ART samples had limited cell numbers. Since PBMC availability was limited, sequencing covered only the TCR beta chain, with no alpha chain pairing.

Inclusion was restricted to participants for whom at least one PBMC sample before ART initiation and at least two post-ART samples were available. All participants with HIV were treated in the United States of America. Before DNA extraction, cryopreserved samples of roughly 1-10 million PBMC were thawed and washed. At the time of the earliest PBMC sample for each participant with HIV, ages ranged from about 23 to 60 years. PBMC samples from each participant spanned 1-4 timepoints before ART initiation and 2-8 timepoints after ART initiation, with a median of 7 samples. For every participant, serial HIV viral load, CD4+ T-cell count, ART history and demographic data were obtained. Using a Qiagen kit on a QIAcube, genomic DNA was extracted from unsorted PBMC, with samples processed in batches of 12. Sequencing of the TRB variable region was done with the immunoSEQ hsTCRB v3.0 assay at survey level resolution. The target sequencing depth for TRB was about 40,000-50,000 T-cell genomes per sample. TRB libraries were pooled and sequenced on an Illumina MiSeq using a v3 150-cycle kit. Turning to the authors' computational methods: Repertoire analysis was run in R within a reproducible Nextflow workflow that covered QC, data transformation and analysis. Custom analyses were implemented in LymphoSeq2, an R package for AIRR-Seq data exploration. A handful of samples that produced fewer than 5000 total TRB sequences were removed, so under 200 HIV repertoires were analyzed. Among the 180 to 200 retained HIV repertoires, 55 to 65 were collected before ART initiation and 120 to 140 were collected after ART initiation. Repertoires were downsampled to 5000 TRB nucleotide sequences, with summary statistics averaged over 100 downsampling iterations. TRB sequences were retained for analysis only if CDR3 regions of at least seven amino acids were present. A Shannon entropy-derived clonality score and the Gini coefficient were used to measure diversity. In the repertoire networks, any two of the top 5000 CDR3 amino acid sequences were connected whenever the two sequences differed by an edit distance of one. Antigen specificity groups and MHC restriction were predicted for TRB CDR3 amino acid sequences with GLIPH2. To flag known associations with CMV, EBV, HIV or tissue antigens, CDR3 amino acid sequences were compared against VDJdb and McPAS-TCR. Pre-ART, post-ART and control groups were compared with Wilcoxon signed-rank tests and Holm-Bonferroni correction. TCRdb holds this immuneACCESS table with in-frame rearrangements only. Some clones are missing; in checked studies, unresolved V genes explain under half, and the rest has no known cause. V and J calls plus clone size are reproduced from that table; the DNA served to infer D and trimming. The sample table shows 15,000 to 20,000 clones, and about four fifths are seen once. The top ten hold around 6.6% of the sample.

This receptor was taken from a man aged 18-30 years with HIV. This specimen was unsorted PBMCs, taken at the start of antiretroviral therapy, before treatment.

The DNA sequence is as follows: TGTGCCAGCAGCTTTAAGAAGGGGGATAATGAAAAACTGTTTTTT. It encodes CASSFKKGDNEKLFF. The sequence joins TRBV5-4 to TRBJ1-4; the D gene is possibly TRBD1, with 6 bases matching. From the cysteine through the phenylalanine, the CDR3 covers 15 amino acids. Here the CDR3 DNA is all that survives: 45 bases in frame from base 1. The germline V gene (reference sequence) sets CDR1 to SGHNT and CDR2 to YYREEE. V is pared back by 2 bases and J by 4 bases, with 12 bases lying between the germline termini.